What follows is one T cell receptor beta chain and its context. The data were taken from a study of blood T cell repertoires in COVID-19. About the research overall: Sources were T cells, B-cell-depleted T cells, or PBMCs; the material itself was cDNA or gDNA.

Adults between about 18 and 95 years of age took part from 24 US areas. Each participant's cohort was designated according to participant-reported clinical history. Exposed enrollees had met someone with a PCR-confirmed or clinician-diagnosed COVID-19 case at some point within the 2 weeks before study entry. Assay: immunoSEQ multiplex PCR; the TCRdb copy retains only in-frame clones and omits some. Of 350,000 or so clones listed, almost 90% were seen once; the top ten hold just over 1%. V shed 5 bases, J shed 5 bases, and the junction held 17 bases outside the gene matches. In germline, CDR1 is SGHTA, CDR2 FQGTGA. The CDR3 extends over 18 amino acids.

The receptor's source is a woman aged 25 to 39 who had been exposed to COVID-19. V gene TRBV7-3 combines with J gene TRBJ2-1; 8 nucleotides agree with TRBD2. Input material: PBMCs or T cells enriched from blood (not recorded which). The CDR3 DNA reads TGTGCCAGCAGCGCAAAAAAAATAACTAGCGGTAGGGACAATGAGCAGTTCTTC. As protein: CASSAKKITSGRDNEQFF.